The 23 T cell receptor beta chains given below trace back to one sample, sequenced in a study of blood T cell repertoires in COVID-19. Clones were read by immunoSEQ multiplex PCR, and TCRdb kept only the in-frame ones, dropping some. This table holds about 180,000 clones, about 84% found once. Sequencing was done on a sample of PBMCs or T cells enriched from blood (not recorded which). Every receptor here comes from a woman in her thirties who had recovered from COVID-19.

CDR3 coding DNA: TGTGCCAGCAGCTTACCCCGACTTAGCAGGAGGGGACCCGGGGAGCTGTTTTTT. Its translation: CASSLPRLSRRGPGELFF. The rearrangement joins TRBV7-9 to TRBJ2-2, with D tentatively TRBD2 (6 bases). The germline V gene encodes CDR1 SEHNR and CDR2 FQNEAQ (reference sequence). Trimming removed 2 bases at V and 6 bases at J, with 22 bases between. The CDR3 runs to 18 residues.

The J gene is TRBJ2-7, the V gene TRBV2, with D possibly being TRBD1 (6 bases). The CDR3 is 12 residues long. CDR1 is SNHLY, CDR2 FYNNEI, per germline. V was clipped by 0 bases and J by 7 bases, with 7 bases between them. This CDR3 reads CASSEAQGEQYF. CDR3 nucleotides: TGTGCCAGCAGTGAAGCGCAGGGGGAGCAGTACTTC.

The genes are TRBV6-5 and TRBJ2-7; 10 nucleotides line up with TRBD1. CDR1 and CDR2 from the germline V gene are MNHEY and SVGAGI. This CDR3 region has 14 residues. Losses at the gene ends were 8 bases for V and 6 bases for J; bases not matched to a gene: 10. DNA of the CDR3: TGTGCCAGCTTAGCTCGGGACAGGGGAGGCGAGCAGTACTTC. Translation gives CASLARDRGGEQYF.

In nucleotides, the CDR3 is TGTGCCAGCAGCTTCGTATCAGGGGGGAGTAGCAATCAGCCCCAGCATTTT. Translating it yields CASSFVSGGSSNQPQHF. The J gene is TRBJ1-5, the V gene TRBV5-8, with 7 bases that match TRBD1. The CDR3 has 17 amino acids. V was pared by 2 bases and J by 0 bases, with 8 bases of the junction left unmatched. Germline V gene lookup returns CDR1 SGHTS and CDR2 YDEGEE.

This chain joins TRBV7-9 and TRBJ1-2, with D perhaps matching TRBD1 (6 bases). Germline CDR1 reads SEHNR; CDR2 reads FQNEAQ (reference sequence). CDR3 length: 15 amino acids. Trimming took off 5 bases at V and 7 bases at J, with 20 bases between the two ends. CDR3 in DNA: TGTGCCAGCAGCACGAACAGGGCCCTCTCGGGTGGCTACACCTTC. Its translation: CASSTNRALSGGYTF. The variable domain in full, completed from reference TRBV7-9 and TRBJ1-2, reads DTGVSQNPRHKITKRGQNVTFRCDPISEHNRLYWYRQTLGQGPEFLTYFQNEAQLEKSRLLSDRFSAERPKGSFSTLEIQRTEQGDSAMYLCASSTNRALSGGYTFGSGTRLTVV.

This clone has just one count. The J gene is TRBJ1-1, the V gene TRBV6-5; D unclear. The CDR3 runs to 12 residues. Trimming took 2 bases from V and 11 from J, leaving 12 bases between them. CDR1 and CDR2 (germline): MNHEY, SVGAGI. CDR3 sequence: CASSYASLQAFF. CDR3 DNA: TGTGCCAGCAGTTACGCCTCCCTCCAGGCTTTCTTT.

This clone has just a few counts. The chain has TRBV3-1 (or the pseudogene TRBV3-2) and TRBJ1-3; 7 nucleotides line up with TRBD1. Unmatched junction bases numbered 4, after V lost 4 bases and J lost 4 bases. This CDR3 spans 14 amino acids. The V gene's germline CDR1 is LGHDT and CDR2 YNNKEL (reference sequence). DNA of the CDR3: TGTGCCAGCAGCCCGACAGGGTACGGAAACACCATATATTTT. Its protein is CASSPTGYGNTIYF.

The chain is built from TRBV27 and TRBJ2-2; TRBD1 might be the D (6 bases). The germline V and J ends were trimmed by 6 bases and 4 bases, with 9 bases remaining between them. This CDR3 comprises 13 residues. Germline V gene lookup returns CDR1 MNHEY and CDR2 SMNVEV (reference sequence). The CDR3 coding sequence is TGTGCCAGCAGCAGGGGAATCACCGGGGAGCTGTTTTTT. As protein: CASSRGITGELFF.

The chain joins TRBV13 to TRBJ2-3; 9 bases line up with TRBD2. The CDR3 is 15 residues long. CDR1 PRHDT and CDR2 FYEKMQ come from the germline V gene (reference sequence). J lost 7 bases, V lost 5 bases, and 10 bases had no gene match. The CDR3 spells CASSDGPSGTNTQYF. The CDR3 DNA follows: TGTGCCAGCAGCGATGGGCCTAGCGGGACTAATACGCAGTATTTT.

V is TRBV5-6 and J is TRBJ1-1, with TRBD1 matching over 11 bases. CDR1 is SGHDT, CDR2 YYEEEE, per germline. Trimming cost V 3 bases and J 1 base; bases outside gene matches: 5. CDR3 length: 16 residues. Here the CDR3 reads CASSWWTGGANTEAFF. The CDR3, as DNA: TGTGCCAGCAGCTGGTGGACAGGGGGCGCGAACACTGAAGCTTTCTTT.

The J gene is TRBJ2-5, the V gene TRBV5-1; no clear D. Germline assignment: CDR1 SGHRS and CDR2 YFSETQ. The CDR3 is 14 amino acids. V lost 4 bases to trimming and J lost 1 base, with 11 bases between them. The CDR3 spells CASSPLASQETQYF. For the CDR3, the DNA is TGCGCCAGCAGCCCGTTAGCCAGCCAAGAGACCCAGTACTTC.

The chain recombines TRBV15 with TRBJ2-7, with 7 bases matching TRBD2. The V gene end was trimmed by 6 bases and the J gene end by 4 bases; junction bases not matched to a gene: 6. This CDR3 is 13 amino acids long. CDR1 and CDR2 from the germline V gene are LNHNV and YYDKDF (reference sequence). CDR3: CATSSGRGYEQYF. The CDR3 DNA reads TGTGCCACCAGTTCAGGGAGGGGATACGAGCAGTACTTC. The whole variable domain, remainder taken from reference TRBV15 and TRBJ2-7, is DAMVIQNPRYQVTQFGKPVTLSCSQTLNHNVMYWYQQKSSQAPKLLFHYYDKDFNNEADTPDNFQSRRPNTSFCFLDIRSPGLGDTAMYLCATSSGRGYEQYFGPGTRLTVT.

The CDR3 DNA is TGTGCCAGCTCCCCGAGGGGGAGCGGGAGTAGGTATGAGCAGTTCTTC. Protein: CASSPRGSGSRYEQFF. This chain joins TRBV27 and TRBJ2-1, with 8 bases lining up with TRBD2. The J segment lost 8 bases and the V segment lost 8 bases, leaving 17 bases of the junction unmatched. The CDR3 runs 16 residues. Per the germline V gene, CDR1 is MNHEY and CDR2 is SMNVEV (reference sequence).

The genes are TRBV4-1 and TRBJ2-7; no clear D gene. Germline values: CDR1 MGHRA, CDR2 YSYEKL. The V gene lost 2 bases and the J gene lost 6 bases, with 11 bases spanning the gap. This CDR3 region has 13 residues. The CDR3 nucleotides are TGCGCCAGCAGCCAACTTGGCCCCGCCGAGCAGTACTTC. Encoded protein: CASSQLGPAEQYF.

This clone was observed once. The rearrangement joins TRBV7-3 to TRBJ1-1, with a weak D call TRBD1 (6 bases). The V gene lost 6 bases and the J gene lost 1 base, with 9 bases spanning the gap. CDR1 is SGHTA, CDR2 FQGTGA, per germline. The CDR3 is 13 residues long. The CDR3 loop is CASRLTGNTEAFF. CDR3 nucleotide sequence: TGTGCCAGCAGACTGACAGGGAACACTGAAGCTTTCTTT.

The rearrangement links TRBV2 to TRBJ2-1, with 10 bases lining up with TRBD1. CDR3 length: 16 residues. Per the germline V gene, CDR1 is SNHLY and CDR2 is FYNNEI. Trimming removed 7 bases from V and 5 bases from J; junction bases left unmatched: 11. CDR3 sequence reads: CASKYTGTGAHNEQFF. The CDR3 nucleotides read TGTGCCAGCAAGTACACCGGGACAGGGGCCCACAATGAGCAGTTCTTC.

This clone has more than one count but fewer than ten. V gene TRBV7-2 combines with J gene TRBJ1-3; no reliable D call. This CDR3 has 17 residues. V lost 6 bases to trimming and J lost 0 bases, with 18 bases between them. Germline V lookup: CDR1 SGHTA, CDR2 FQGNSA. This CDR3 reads CASSPFVGVRSGNTIYF. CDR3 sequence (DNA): TGTGCCAGCAGTCCTTTCGTTGGAGTCCGCTCTGGAAACACCATATATTTT.

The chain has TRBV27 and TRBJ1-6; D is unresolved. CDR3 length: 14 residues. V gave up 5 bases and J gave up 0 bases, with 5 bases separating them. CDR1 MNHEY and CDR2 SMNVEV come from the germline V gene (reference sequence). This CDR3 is CASSPLSYNSPLHF. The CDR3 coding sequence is TGTGCCAGCAGTCCACTCTCCTATAATTCACCCCTCCACTTT.

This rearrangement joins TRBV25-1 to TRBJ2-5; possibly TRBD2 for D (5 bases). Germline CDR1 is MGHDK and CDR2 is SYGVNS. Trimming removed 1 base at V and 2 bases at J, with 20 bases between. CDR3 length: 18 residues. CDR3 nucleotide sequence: TGTGCCAGCAGTGAATTTTTTTATGGTCGAGGGCATCAAGAGACCCAGTACTTC. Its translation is CASSEFFYGRGHQETQYF.

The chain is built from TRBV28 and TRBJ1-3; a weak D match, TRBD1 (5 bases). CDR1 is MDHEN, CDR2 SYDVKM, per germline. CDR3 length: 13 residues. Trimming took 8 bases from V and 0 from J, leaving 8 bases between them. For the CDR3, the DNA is TGTGCCAGCGACAGCCCCTCTGGAAACACCATATATTTT. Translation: CASDSPSGNTIYF.

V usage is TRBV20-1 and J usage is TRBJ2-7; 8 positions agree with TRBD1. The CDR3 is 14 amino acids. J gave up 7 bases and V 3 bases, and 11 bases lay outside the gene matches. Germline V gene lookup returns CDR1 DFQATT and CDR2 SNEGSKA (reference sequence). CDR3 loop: CSASAGTGIGEQYF. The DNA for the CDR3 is TGCAGTGCTAGTGCCGGGACAGGTATAGGGGAGCAGTACTTC.

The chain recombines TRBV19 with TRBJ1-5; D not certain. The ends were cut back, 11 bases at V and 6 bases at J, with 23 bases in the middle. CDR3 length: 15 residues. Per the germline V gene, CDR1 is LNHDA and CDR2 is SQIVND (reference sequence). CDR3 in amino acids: CAASFPFGSGQPQHF. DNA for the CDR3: TGTGCCGCCTCATTCCCATTTGGTTCGGGTCAGCCCCAGCATTTT.

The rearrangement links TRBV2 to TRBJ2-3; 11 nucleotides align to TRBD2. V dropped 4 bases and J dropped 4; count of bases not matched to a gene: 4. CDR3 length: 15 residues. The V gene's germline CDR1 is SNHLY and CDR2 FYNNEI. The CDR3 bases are TGTGCCAGCAGTGGAATAGCGGGAGGGCCAGATACGCAGTATTTT. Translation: CASSGIAGGPDTQYF.